A single TCR beta chain is shown here with its context. Its target is not known. This sample was included in a study of T-cell memory formation after mild COVID-19. General observations from the study: Prior to infection, memory already included some responding clones, suggesting cross-reactive memory joined.

MiXCR was run by TCRdb on the 5' RACE reads, yielding one entry per CDR3 protein. The sample carries around 200,000 distinct CDR3 sequences, about 10% recorded once. The CDR3 length is 12 residues. V was pared by 6 bases and J by 2 bases, with 7 bases between. CDR1 is KGHSH, CDR2 LQKENI, per germline. The clonotype originates from a man younger than 35 who had mild COVID-19 (a few samples of this study predate the infection). Cell type and time point are not known. Specimen: PBMCs or a T cell subset sorted from them (not recorded which). The chain is built from TRBV18 and TRBJ2-5; the D is unclear. CDR3 nucleotide sequence: TGTGCCAGCTCCGGCCGACAAGAGACCCAGTACTTC. It yields the protein CASSGRQETQYF.